This T cell receptor beta chain was sequenced in a study of Graves' ophthalmopathy and Graves' hyperthyroidism. Whole-study context: Sampling took place at initial diagnosis, with peripheral blood obtained before any treatment.

V lost 11 bases, J lost 5 bases, and 16 bases lay in between. CDR3 length: 13 amino acids. Germline V lookup: CDR1 MNHEY, CDR2 SVGAGI. Ophthalmopathy-affected donors exhibited moderate-to-severe activity, CAS ≥3, NOSPECS ≥4, and duration under 3 months. PBMCs stemmed from around 10 ml of fresh peripheral blood. RNA transcripts served as template for amplifying TCR beta CDR3 sequences. HTBI primers were employed in first-round RT-PCR, then a second-round multiplex PCR followed. TCRdb analysed the multiplex PCR reads with MiXCR anew, one entry per CDR3 protein. The table has around 400,000 distinct CDR3 sequences, about 17% seen once. The table lists this clonotype with many counts. Its specificity is unknown. Study-wide results and caveats: Ophthalmopathy progression was predicted with 65% to 71% sensitivity and 72% to 75% specificity.

The sequencing input was peripheral blood. This TCR was recovered from a woman between 18 and 29 years old with Graves' ophthalmopathy. V is TRBV6-5 and J is TRBJ1-5, with D possibly being TRBD1 (5 bases). CDR3 in amino acids: CAGALGLDQPQHF. For the CDR3, the DNA is TGTGCCGGGGCCCTGGGGCTTGATCAGCCCCAGCATTTT.